This TCR beta chain was identified in a study of T cells in tuberculosis. At the level of the study: CD1B tetramers identified T cells specific for mycobacterial lipid GMM.

Notes on the study in general: Low-affinity CD1B-GMM tetramer-binding T cells may have been missed.

Germline assignment: CDR1 SEHNR and CDR2 FQNEAQ (reference sequence). This CDR3 spans 11 amino acids. V was clipped by 5 bases and J by 3 bases, with 4 bases between them. The method was immunoSEQ multiplex PCR; TCRdb's version includes in-frame clones alone and lacks a portion of them. The table shows about 58,000 clones, with approximately 85% occurring only once. Sorting used thawed, overnight-rested PBMC stained with anti-CD3, a viability dye and GMM-loaded CD1B tetramer. C32 glucose monomycolate from Rhodococcus equi was loaded onto the CD1B tetramers. Tetramer-negative cells, approximately 100,000 per donor, were also sorted.

Sequencing was performed on CD1b-GMM tetramer-negative cells sorted from PBMCs. The source is an adult woman with latent tuberculosis. The V call is TRBV7-9, the J call TRBJ2-5; D not certain. The CDR3 sequence: CASSHEETQYF. The CDR3 coding sequence is TGTGCCAGCAGCCATGAAGAGACCCAGTACTTC. The variable domain in full, completed from reference TRBV7-9 and TRBJ2-5, reads DTGVSQNPRHKITKRGQNVTFRCDPISEHNRLYWYRQTLGQGPEFLTYFQNEAQLEKSRLLSDRFSAERPKGSFSTLEIQRTEQGDSAMYLCASSHEETQYFGPGTRLLVL.